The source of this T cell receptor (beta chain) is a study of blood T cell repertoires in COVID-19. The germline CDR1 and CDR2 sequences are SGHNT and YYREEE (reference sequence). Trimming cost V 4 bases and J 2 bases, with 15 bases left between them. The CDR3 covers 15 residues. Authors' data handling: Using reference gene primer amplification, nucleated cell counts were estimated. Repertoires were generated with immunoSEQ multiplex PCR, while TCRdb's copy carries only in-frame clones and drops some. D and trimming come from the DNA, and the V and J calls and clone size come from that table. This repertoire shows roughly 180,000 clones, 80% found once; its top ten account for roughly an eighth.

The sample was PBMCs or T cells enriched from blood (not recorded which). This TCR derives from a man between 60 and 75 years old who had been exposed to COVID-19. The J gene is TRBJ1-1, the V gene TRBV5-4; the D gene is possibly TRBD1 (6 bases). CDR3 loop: CASSPELDSNTEAFF. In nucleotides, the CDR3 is TGTGCCAGCAGCCCTGAGTTGGACAGCAACACTGAAGCTTTCTTT.